These 17 T cell receptor beta chains originate from one sample sequenced in a study of T-cell reconstitution after alpha-beta-depleted transplantation in children. Unique molecular identifiers were built into the TCRbeta library. TCRdb used MiXCR to reprocess the PCR reads, holding one entry per CDR3 protein. The data contain over 550,000 distinct CDR3 sequences, about 10% of them singletons. The specimen comprised PBMCs from the stem cell graft donor, sampled from the stem cell graft. These receptors originate from a human donor who donated a stem cell graft to a child with acute myeloid leukemia.

This clonotype has only a few counts. The genes are TRBV18 and TRBJ2-7; D may be TRBD1 (6 bases). The CDR3 contains 13 residues. Germline V gene data show CDR1 as KGHSH and CDR2 as LQKENI. Trimming cost V 3 bases and J 7 bases, with 13 bases left between them. The CDR3 sequence: CASSPSTGGEQYF. The CDR3 nucleotides are TGTGCCAGCTCACCGTCGACAGGCGGAGAGCAGTACTTC.

This clonotype was detected only a few times. The J gene is TRBJ2-7, the V gene TRBV4-2; 10 bases align to TRBD1. Germline-derived CDR1 and CDR2 are LGHNA and YNFKEQ. With V trimmed by 4 bases and J by 11 bases, 17 bases remained unmatched. The CDR3 runs to 16 residues. In DNA form, the CDR3 reads TGTGCCAGCAGCCCATCGATCCGGGACAGGGGTCCTCCGGAGTACTTC. Protein: CASSPSIRDRGPPEYF.

In this sample, this clonotype turned up many times. The rearrangement joins TRBV7-6 to TRBJ2-1; no clear D. The ends were cut back, 1 base at V and 9 bases at J, with 7 bases in the middle. Germline CDR1 SGHVS, CDR2 FNYEAQ. This CDR3 comprises 12 residues. The CDR3 region is CASSLGDSEQFF. CDR3 sequence (DNA): TGTGCCAGCAGCTTAGGGGATAGTGAGCAGTTCTTC.

This clonotype was counted a few times. This sequence joins TRBV30 and TRBJ2-5; TRBD2 is a possible D gene (6 bases). The V and J ends lost 0 bases and 2 bases respectively, with 10 bases between them. This CDR3 spans 14 amino acids. Germline V gives CDR1 GTSNPN, CDR2 SVGIG (reference sequence). In DNA form, the CDR3 reads TGTGCCTGGAGTGTAGGAGGGACTCAAGAGACCCAGTACTTC. Protein: CAWSVGGTQETQYF.

This clonotype was counted ten times or more. V gene TRBV10-3 combines with J gene TRBJ2-2; D is undetermined. Trimming pared 10 bases from V and 4 bases from J, leaving 13 bases between. Germline CDR1 reads ENHRY; CDR2 reads SYGVKD. This CDR3 contains 13 residues. The CDR3 reads CANGVGGTGELFF. For the CDR3, the DNA is TGTGCCAACGGTGTAGGCGGCACCGGGGAGCTGTTTTTT.

The rearrangement links TRBV20-1 to TRBJ1-2, with TRBD1 as a possible D gene (6 bases). CDR3 length equals 12 residues. Germline CDR1 DFQATT, CDR2 SNEGSKA (reference sequence). Trimming removed 3 bases at V and 3 bases at J, with 8 bases between. The CDR3 DNA reads as TGCAGTGCTAGTCACAGGGACTATGGCTACACCTTC. Translation: CSASHRDYGYTF.

The chain combines TRBV9 with TRBJ2-1; the match to TRBD2 covers 8 bases. Germline V gene sequence: CDR1 SGDLS, CDR2 YYNGEE. Trimming cost V 7 bases and J 6 bases; bases outside gene matches: 12. This CDR3 contains 15 residues. CDR3 nucleotides: TGTGCCAGCGTTAGTGGGCTAGCGGGCCTCAATGAGCAGTTCTTC. Protein: CASVSGLAGLNEQFF. The full variable domain, in which reference TRBV9 and TRBJ2-1 provide the parts outside the CDR3, is DSGVTQTPKHLITATGQRVTLRCSPRSGDLSVYWYQQSLDQGLQFLIQYYNGEERAKGNILERFSAQQFPDLHSELNLSSLELGDSALYFCASVSGLAGLNEQFFGPGTRLTVL.

This CDR3 is CSAISLGTADYNEQFF. CDR3 coding DNA: TGCAGTGCCATTTCACTCGGGACAGCAGACTACAATGAGCAGTTCTTC. The rearrangement uses TRBV20-1 and TRBJ2-1, with 7 positions matching TRBD1. The CDR3 is 16 residues long. Trimming removed 6 bases from V and 3 bases from J; junction bases left unmatched: 14. CDR1 is DFQATT, CDR2 SNEGSKA, per germline (reference sequence).

This clonotype has only a few counts. The V and J genes are TRBV5-1 and TRBJ2-7; 7 nucleotides line up with TRBD2. The CDR3 runs to 16 residues. The trim removed 0 bases at V and 3 bases at J, leaving 9 bases unmatched. Germline CDR1 reads SGHRS; CDR2 reads YFSETQ. The CDR3 bases are TGCGCCAGCAGCTTGGACTCCCTGTTAGCGGGCTACGAGCAGTACTTC. It yields the protein CASSLDSLLAGYEQYF.

In this sample, this clonotype turned up a few times. The rearrangement uses TRBV9 and TRBJ2-7; D unclear. V lost 4 bases to trimming and J lost 9 bases, with 14 bases between them. This CDR3 contains 12 residues. Germline V gene sequence: CDR1 SGDLS, CDR2 YYNGEE. The CDR3 loop reads CASSSLWGGQYF. The DNA for the CDR3 is TGTGCCAGCAGCTCCCTTTGGGGTGGGCAGTACTTC.

V is TRBV7-9 and J is TRBJ1-3, with unresolved D. V lost 5 bases to trimming and J lost 6 bases, with 5 bases between them. The CDR3 loop spans 11 amino acids. Looked up from germline, CDR1 is SEHNR and CDR2 is FQNEAQ (reference sequence). CDR3 sequence: CASSPQNTIYF. In DNA, the CDR3 is TGTGCCAGCAGCCCCCAAAACACCATATATTTT.

The chain uses TRBV2 and TRBJ2-7; 7 nucleotides line up with TRBD2. Looked up from germline, CDR1 is SNHLY and CDR2 is FYNNEI. The V gene end was trimmed by 4 bases and the J gene end by 0 bases; junction bases not matched to a gene: 15. CDR3 size: 18 residues. CDR3 DNA sequence: TGTGCCAGCAGTGCGGGGGAGGCCGGGACTACCGACTCCTACGAGCAGTACTTC. Protein sequence: CASSAGEAGTTDSYEQYF.

A few counts support this clonotype. The gene calls are TRBV20-1 and TRBJ2-7, with a weak D call TRBD1 (5 bases). Germline assignment: CDR1 DFQATT and CDR2 SNEGSKA (reference sequence). The CDR3 covers 14 residues. Trimming left V 8 bases short and J 5 bases short, with 22 bases between. The CDR3 sequence is CSLSPDTASHEQYF. Here the CDR3 DNA reads TGCAGTCTCAGCCCGGACACCGCGTCCCACGAGCAGTACTTC.

This chain connects TRBV6-1 to TRBJ2-3; TRBD2 matches at 9 bases. The CDR3 is made up of 14 amino acids. The germline gives CDR1 MNHNS, CDR2 SASEGT. V trimming: 2 bases; J trimming: 5 bases; junction bases outside the gene matches: 2. CDR3 residues: CASSERTSVDTQYF. The CDR3 DNA is TGTGCCAGCAGTGAACGGACTAGCGTAGATACGCAGTATTTT.

The genes are TRBV7-2 and TRBJ2-1; D remains unclear. Germline CDR1 SGHTA, CDR2 FQGNSA. V lost 1 base and J lost 4, with 5 bases in between. There are 13 residues in the CDR3. The CDR3 DNA reads TGTGCCAGCAGCTTAGTACTTTACAATGAGCAGTTCTTC. As protein: CASSLVLYNEQFF.

The V gene is TRBV29-1, the J gene TRBJ1-2, with unresolved D. CDR1 SQVTM and CDR2 ANQGSEA come from the germline V gene. This CDR3 region has 12 residues. Trimming stripped 4 bases from V and 5 bases from J, with 11 bases between. The CDR3 DNA is TGCAGCGTTGGTAACGGGGATTATGGCTACACCTTC. Translated, it gives CSVGNGDYGYTF.

This clonotype was seen only a few times. V usage is TRBV15 and J usage is TRBJ1-6; 7 positions match TRBD1. CDR1 is LNHNV, CDR2 YYDKDF, per germline (reference sequence). The CDR3 length is 14 residues. V shed 3 bases and J 7 bases; nucleotides not matched to a gene: 3. The CDR3 bases are TGTGCCACCAGCAGCCAGGGGGACAATTCACCCCTCCACTTT. Residues: CATSSQGDNSPLHF.